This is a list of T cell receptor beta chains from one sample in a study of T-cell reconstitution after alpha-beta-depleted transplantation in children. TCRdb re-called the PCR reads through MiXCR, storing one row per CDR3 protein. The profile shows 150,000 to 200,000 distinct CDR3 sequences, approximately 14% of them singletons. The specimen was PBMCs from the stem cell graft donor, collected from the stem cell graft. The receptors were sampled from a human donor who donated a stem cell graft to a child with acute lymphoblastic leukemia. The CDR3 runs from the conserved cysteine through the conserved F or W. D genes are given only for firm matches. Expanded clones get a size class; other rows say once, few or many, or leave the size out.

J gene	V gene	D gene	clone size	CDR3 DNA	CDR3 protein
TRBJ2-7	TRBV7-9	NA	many	TGTGCCAGCGGGGCGCTGCGGTTCTCCTACGAGCAGTACTTC	CASGALRFSYEQYF
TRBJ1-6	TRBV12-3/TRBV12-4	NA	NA	TGTGCCAGCAGAACGGGGGTGGGTTCACCCCTCCACTTT	CASRTGVGSPLHF
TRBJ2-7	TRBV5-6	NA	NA	TGTGCCAGCAGATATCTAGCAGGAGGGGGATCCTACGAGCAGTACTTC	CASRYLAGGGSYEQYF
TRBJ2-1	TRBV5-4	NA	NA	TGTGCCAGCAGCCACCCGGGAACAGAGCAGTTCTTC	CASSHPGTEQFF
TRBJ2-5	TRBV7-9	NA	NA	TGTGCCAGCAGCCTGGTTGGACAGAGCCAAGAGGCCCAGTACTTC	CASSLVGQSQEAQYF
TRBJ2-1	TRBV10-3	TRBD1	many	TGTGCCATCGGGACAGGGGGACAGAGGTACAATGAGCAGTTCTTC	CAIGTGGQRYNEQFF
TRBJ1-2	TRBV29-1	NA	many	TGCAGCGTTGGACTCGGGGGTGCTAACTATGGCTACACCTTC	CSVGLGGANYGYTF
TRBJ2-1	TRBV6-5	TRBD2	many	TGTGCCAGCAGTTACTGGAGCGGGAGCTACTACAATGAGCAGTTCTTC	CASSYWSGSYYNEQFF
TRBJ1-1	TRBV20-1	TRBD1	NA	TGCTGTGCTAGAGATCGGGGACAGTCCGCCATGAACACTGAAGCTTTCTTT	CCARDRGQSAMNTEAFF
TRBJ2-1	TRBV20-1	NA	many	TGCAGTGCTAGAGTAGTTAGGGGTAATGAGCAGTTCTTC	CSARVVRGNEQFF
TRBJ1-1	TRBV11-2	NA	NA	TGTGCCAGCAGCTGGGGAATGAACAGTGAAGCTTTCTTT	CASSWGMNSEAFF
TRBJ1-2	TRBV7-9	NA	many	TGTGCCAGCAGCTTAGTTTCCAGCTCCTATGGCTACACCTTC	CASSLVSSSYGYTF
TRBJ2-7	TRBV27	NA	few	TGTGCCAGCAGCCCGACAGGGAGGCTTAGTAATGGCGAGCAGTACTTC	CASSPTGRLSNGEQYF
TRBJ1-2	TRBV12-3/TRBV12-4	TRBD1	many	TGTGCCAGCAGTCTACAGGGGTACTATGGCTACACCTTC	CASSLQGYYGYTF
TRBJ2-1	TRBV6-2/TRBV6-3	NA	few	TGTGCCAGCAGTTCCCCCTCAGGGGGGCGCCGGGGGAACAATGAGCAGTTCTTC	CASSSPSGGRRGNNEQFF
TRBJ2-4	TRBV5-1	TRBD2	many	TGCGCCAGCAGCTCGGGTCTAGCGGGGGACATTCAGTACTTC	CASSSGLAGDIQYF
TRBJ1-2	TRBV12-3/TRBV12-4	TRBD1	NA	TGTGCCAGCAGTTTATCCGGGACAGTAAACTATGGCTACACCTTC	CASSLSGTVNYGYTF
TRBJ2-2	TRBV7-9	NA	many	TGTGCCAGCAGCGCAGCGAACACCGGGGAGCTGTTTTTT	CASSAANTGELFF
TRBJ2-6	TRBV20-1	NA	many	TGCAGTGCTGACAACAGTCTCTCTGGGGCCAACGTCCTGACTTTC	CSADNSLSGANVLTF
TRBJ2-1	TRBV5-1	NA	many	TGCGCCAGCAGCTTGCTTTCTTCGGACGGAGAGCAGTTCTTC	CASSLLSSDGEQFF
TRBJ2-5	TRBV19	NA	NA	TGTGCCAGTAGTATGAGGCACTCTCCTATGGAGACCCAGTACTTC	CASSMRHSPMETQYF
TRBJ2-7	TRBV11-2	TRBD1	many	TGTGCCAGCAGCCCAAGGGGGACAGGGGTTCACGAGCAGTACTTC	CASSPRGTGVHEQYF
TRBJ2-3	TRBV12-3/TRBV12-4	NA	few	TGTGCCAGCAGGCCAAGACTCACAGATACGCAGTATTTT	CASRPRLTDTQYF
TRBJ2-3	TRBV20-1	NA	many	TGCAGTGCTAGAGATTACCGGGAGTCAAGGGATACGCAGTATTTT	CSARDYRESRDTQYF
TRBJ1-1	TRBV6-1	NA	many	TGTGCCAGTACGGCCTCCTCCTTGAACACTGAAGCTTTCTTT	CASTASSLNTEAFF
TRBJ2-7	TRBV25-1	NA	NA	TGTGCCAGCATTTGGGGCGGAGAGCAGTACTTC	CASIWGGEQYF
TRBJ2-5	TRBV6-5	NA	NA	TGTGCCAGCAGTTACACCAGGGATCTGGGACAGTACTTC	CASSYTRDLGQYF
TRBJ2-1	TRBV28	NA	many	TGTGCCAGCAGTGTTCCTACAGCGGTCTGGAGGGCCGATCTGGACAATGAGCAGTTCTTC	CASSVPTAVWRADLDNEQFF
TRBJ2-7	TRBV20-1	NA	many	TGCAGTGCTCCAGACCCCGGGACAGCGGGCGGCGAGCAGTACTTC	CSAPDPGTAGGEQYF
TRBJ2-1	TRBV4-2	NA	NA	TGTGCCAGCAGCCAAGAATCTAGGATCAGTGAGCAGTTCTTC	CASSQESRISEQFF
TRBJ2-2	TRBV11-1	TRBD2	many	TGTGCCAGCAGCTTCAGACTAGCGGGAGCCACCGGGGAGCTGTTTTTT	CASSFRLAGATGELFF
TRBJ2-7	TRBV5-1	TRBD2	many	TGCGCCAGCAGCTTGGTAGCGGGAGATGACTACGAGCAGTACTTC	CASSLVAGDDYEQYF
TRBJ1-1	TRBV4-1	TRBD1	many	TGCGCCAGCAGCCAAGTAAAGGGGGCCAGTGAAGCTTTCTTT	CASSQVKGASEAFF
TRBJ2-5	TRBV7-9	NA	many	TGTGCCAGCAGCTTTCCGGGACTGTACAGTAAGACCCAGTACTTC	CASSFPGLYSKTQYF
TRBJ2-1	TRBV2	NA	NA	TGTGCCAGCAGTGATTTGGGCCTTCACAATGAGCAGTTCTTC	CASSDLGLHNEQFF
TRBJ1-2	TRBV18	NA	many	TGTGCCAGCTCACCGACAGGCCAACCGACTAACTATGGCTACACCTTC	CASSPTGQPTNYGYTF
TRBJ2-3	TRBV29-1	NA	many	TGCAGCGTTGGTGAGGCTGGCACAGATACGCAGTATTTT	CSVGEAGTDTQYF
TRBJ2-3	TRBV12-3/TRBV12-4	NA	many	TGTGCCAGCAGAGGAGATACGCAGTATTTT	CASRGDTQYF
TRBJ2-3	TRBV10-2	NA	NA	TGCGCCAGCAGTGTTAGAGTCCCCCGCACAGATGCGCAGTATTTT	CASSVRVPRTDAQYF
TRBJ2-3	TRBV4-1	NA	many	TGCGCCAGCAGCCAAGGAAGGGGAGGAGATACGCAGTATTTT	CASSQGRGGDTQYF
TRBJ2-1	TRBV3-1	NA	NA	TGTGCCAGCAGCCCCTCCGTCGTTAAGCGCTCCTACAATGAGCAGTTCTTC	CASSPSVVKRSYNEQFF
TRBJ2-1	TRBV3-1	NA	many	TGTGCCAGCAGCCAAGAGGGACGGGAGTTTTCCTACAATGAGCAGTTCTTC	CASSQEGREFSYNEQFF
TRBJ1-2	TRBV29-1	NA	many	TGCAGCGTTGACTCTCTCCCGGGGCTTTCGGATGGCTACACCTTC	CSVDSLPGLSDGYTF
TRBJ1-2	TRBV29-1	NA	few	TGCAGCGCCTCTCGACAGTGTTTGAACTATGGCTACACCTTC	CSASRQCLNYGYTF
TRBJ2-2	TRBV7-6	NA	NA	TGTGCCAGCAGCTTCCGGGGGCAGGAGTGGGCCGGGGAGCTGTTTTTT	CASSFRGQEWAGELFF
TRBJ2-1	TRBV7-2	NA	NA	TGTGCCAGCAGCTTACGGCGGCTGGTGGGTGAGCAGTTCTTC	CASSLRRLVGEQFF
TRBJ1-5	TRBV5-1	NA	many	TGCGCCAGCAGCTTGGCAGGGGCCGGCGGCAATCAGCCCCAGCATTTT	CASSLAGAGGNQPQHF
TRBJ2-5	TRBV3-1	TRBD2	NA	TGTGCCAGCAGCCGCTATAGCGGGAGAGGATTGGAGACCCAGTACTTC	CASSRYSGRGLETQYF
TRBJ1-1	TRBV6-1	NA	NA	TGTGCCAGCAGTGAAGCGCGCATGGGCACTGAAGCTTTCTTT	CASSEARMGTEAFF